This T cell receptor beta chain is drawn from a study of shared clonotypes between healthy human individuals. Data came from immunoSEQ multiplex PCR; TCRdb stores just in-frame clones and leaves some out. Here the sample spans roughly 2,500,000 clones, 80% to 95% being singletons. Germline CDR1 is MDHEN and CDR2 is SYDVKM. This CDR3 is built from 14 residues. V lost 3 bases, J lost 8 bases, and 16 bases lay in between. This clonotype was sampled from a man between 18 and 35 years old in good health. Some clones in this sample may be carry-over from other donors' samples. The sequencing input was naive CD4+ T cells from PBMCs. Subset: CD45RA+ positively selected. The V and J genes are TRBV28 and TRBJ1-2; D is possibly TRBD1 (5 bases). The CDR3 spells CASSLPGDSRGYTF. Here the CDR3 DNA reads TGTGCCAGCAGTTTGCCCGGGGACTCACGAGGCTACACCTTC.